The source of this T cell receptor beta chain is a study of response to subunit inactivated influenza vaccine. MiXCR, run by TCRdb on the RT-PCR reads, gives a single entry per CDR3 protein. The table has 650,000 to 700,000 distinct CDR3 sequences, 15% to 17% seen once. Notes on the study in general: There was a suggestion from the authors that each seasonal influenza vaccination recruits few new T cells.

With regard to this clonotype: The antigen is unknown.

The sequences come from PBMCs from blood, collected approximately 12 days after vaccination. This TCR came from a man between 50 and 59 years old who received an inactivated influenza vaccine.

DNA for the CDR3: TGTGCCAGCAGCTGGACAGGGGACCCGTTTGAGCAGTACTTC. Amino acids: CASSWTGDPFEQYF. The chain employs TRBV7-9 and TRBJ2-7; 9 nucleotides match TRBD1. This CDR3 has 14 residues. Germline V gives CDR1 SEHNR, CDR2 FQNEAQ (reference sequence). The V and J ends lost 4 bases and 7 bases, in that order; junction bases with no gene match: 8. The full variable domain, its missing parts supplied by reference TRBV7-9 and TRBJ2-7, is DTGVSQNPRHKITKRGQNVTFRCDPISEHNRLYWYRQTLGQGPEFLTYFQNEAQLEKSRLLSDRFSAERPKGSFSTLEIQRTEQGDSAMYLCASSWTGDPFEQYFGPGTRLTVT.